The next 6 T cell receptor beta chains were all read from a single sample in a study of shared clonotypes between healthy human individuals. As defined, naive CD8 cells were CD45RO-negative and positively selected for CCR7, with terminally differentiated effector memory CD45RA+ cells excluded. The protocol was immunoSEQ multiplex PCR, while the TCRdb copy is restricted to in-frame clones and leaves out a portion. This table has 1.5 million to 2.5 million clones, approximately 95% appearing once. Source material: naive CD8+ T cells sorted from blood. These receptors were collected from a young man in good health.

A remark on this clone: The junction does not match germline at one end; this may be a read error. The chain recombines TRBV7-8 with TRBJ1-1; D is ambiguous. The CDR3 has 12 amino acids. Germline V gives CDR1 SGHVS, CDR2 FQNEAQ. The CDR3: CASSLVYTEAFF. CDR3 sequence (DNA): TGTGCCAGCAGTTTAGTGTACACTGAAGCTTTCTTT.

This chain connects TRBV29-1 to TRBJ1-2; 9 bases align to TRBD1. The germline gives CDR1 SQVTM, CDR2 ANQGSEA. The CDR3 covers 15 residues. Losses at the gene ends were 0 bases for V and 7 bases for J; bases not matched to a gene: 9. CDR3: CSVEDWRDRASGYTF. The CDR3 DNA follows: TGCAGCGTTGAAGATTGGAGGGACAGGGCTTCTGGCTACACCTTC.

To note about this clone: Other DNA sequences of this sample code for an identical CDR3. The chain uses TRBV27 and TRBJ2-1; 7 bases agree with TRBD1. With 6 bases clipped from V and 7 bases from J, the junction kept 0 bases outside the gene matches. Germline CDR1 MNHEY, CDR2 SMNVEV (reference sequence). CDR3 length equals 11 residues. CDR3 DNA: TGTGCCAGCAGCAGGGGGAATGAGCAGTTCTTC. Protein: CASSRGNEQFF.

The CDR3 DNA reads as TGTGCCTGGAGTCCCATCGACAGTTTAAACACCATATATTTT. Its protein product is CAWSPIDSLNTIYF. V is TRBV30 and J is TRBJ1-3; TRBD1 is a possible D gene (5 bases). Trimming took off 2 bases at V and 6 bases at J, with 14 bases between the two ends. The CDR3 is 14 residues long. Germline CDR1 is GTSNPN and CDR2 is SVGIG (reference sequence).

The V call is TRBV4-1, the J call TRBJ1-2; D may be TRBD1 (5 bases). The V gene lost 0 bases and the J gene lost 2 bases, with 13 bases spanning the gap. This CDR3 contains 16 residues. Germline V gene lookup returns CDR1 MGHRA and CDR2 YSYEKL. In nucleotides, the CDR3 is TGCGCCAGCAGCCAAGATCTTGTGGGGACCAACTATGGCTACACCTTC. Protein sequence: CASSQDLVGTNYGYTF.

CDR3 amino acids: CAWSVRVSANTGELFF. The CDR3 DNA is TGTGCCTGGAGTGTCCGGGTCTCGGCCAACACCGGGGAGCTGTTTTTT. This sequence joins TRBV30 and TRBJ2-2; D call uncertain. CDR1 and CDR2 from the germline V gene are GTSNPN and SVGIG (reference sequence). The CDR3 is 16 amino acids. V was cut by 0 bases and J by 2 bases, with 13 bases left in between.